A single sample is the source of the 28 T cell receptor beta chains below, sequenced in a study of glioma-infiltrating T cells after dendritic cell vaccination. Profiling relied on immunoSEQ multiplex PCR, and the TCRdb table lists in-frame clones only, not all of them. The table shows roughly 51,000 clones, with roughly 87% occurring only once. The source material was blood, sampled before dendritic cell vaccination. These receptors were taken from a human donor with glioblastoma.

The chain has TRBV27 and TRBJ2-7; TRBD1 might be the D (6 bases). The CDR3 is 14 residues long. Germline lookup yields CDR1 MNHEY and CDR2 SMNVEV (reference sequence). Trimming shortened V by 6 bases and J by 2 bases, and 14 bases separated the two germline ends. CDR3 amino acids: CASSRQAGTYEQYF. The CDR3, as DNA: TGTGCCAGCAGCCGACAGGCCGGCACCTACGAGCAGTACTTC.

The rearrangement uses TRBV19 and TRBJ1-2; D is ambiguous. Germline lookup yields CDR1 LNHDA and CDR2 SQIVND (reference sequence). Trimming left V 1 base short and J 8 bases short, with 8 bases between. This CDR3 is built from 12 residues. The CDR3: CASSIGQLGYTF. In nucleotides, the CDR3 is TGTGCCAGTAGTATAGGCCAGTTGGGCTACACCTTC.

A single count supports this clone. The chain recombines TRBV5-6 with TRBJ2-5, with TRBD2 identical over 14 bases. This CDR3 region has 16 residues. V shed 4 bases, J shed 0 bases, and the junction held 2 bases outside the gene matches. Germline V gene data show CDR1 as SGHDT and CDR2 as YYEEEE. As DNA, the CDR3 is TGTGCCAGCAGCCCGGGACTAGCGGGGGACCAAGAGACCCAGTACTTC. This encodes CASSPGLAGDQETQYF. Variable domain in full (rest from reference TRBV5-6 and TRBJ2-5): DAGVTQSPTHLIKTRGQQVTLRCSPKSGHDTVSWYQQALGQGPQFIFQYYEEEERQRGNFPDRFSGHQFPNYSSELNVNALLLGDSALYLCASSPGLAGDQETQYFGPGTRLLVL.

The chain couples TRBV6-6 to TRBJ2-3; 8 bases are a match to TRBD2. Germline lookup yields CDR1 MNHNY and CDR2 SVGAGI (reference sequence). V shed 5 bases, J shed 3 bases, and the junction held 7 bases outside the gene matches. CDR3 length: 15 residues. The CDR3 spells CASSGAGVGTDTQYF. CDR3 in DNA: TGTGCCAGCAGTGGAGCGGGAGTGGGGACAGATACGCAGTATTTT.

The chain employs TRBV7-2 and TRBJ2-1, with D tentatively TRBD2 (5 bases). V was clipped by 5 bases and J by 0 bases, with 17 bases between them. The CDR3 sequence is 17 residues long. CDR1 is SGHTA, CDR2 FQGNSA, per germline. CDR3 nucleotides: TGTGCCAGCAGCCCCCCGTGGGGAGAGAGCTCCTACAATGAGCAGTTCTTC. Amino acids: CASSPPWGESSYNEQFF. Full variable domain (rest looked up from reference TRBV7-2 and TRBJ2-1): GAGVSQSPSNKVTEKGKDVELRCDPISGHTALYWYRQSLGQGLEFLIYFQGNSAPDKSGLPSDRFSAERTGGSVSTLTIQRTQQEDSAVYLCASSPPWGESSYNEQFFGPGTRLTVL.

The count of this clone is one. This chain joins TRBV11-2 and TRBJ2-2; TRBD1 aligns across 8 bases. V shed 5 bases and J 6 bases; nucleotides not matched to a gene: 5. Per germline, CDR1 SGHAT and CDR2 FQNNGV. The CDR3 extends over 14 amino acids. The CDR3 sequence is CASSPATGAGELFF. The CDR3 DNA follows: TGTGCCAGCAGCCCTGCGACAGGGGCCGGGGAGCTGTTTTTT. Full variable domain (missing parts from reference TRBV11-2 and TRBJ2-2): EAGVAQSPRYKIIEKRQSVAFWCNPISGHATLYWYQQILGQGPKLLIQFQNNGVVDDSQLPKDRFSAERLKGVDSTLKIQPAKLEDSAVYLCASSPATGAGELFFGEGSRLTVL.

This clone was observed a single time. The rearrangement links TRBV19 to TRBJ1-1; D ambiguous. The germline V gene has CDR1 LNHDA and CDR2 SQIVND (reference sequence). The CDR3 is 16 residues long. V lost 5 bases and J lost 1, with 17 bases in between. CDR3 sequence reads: CASSLVGWGANTEAFF. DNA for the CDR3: TGTGCCAGTAGTCTGGTTGGGTGGGGAGCGAACACTGAAGCTTTCTTT.

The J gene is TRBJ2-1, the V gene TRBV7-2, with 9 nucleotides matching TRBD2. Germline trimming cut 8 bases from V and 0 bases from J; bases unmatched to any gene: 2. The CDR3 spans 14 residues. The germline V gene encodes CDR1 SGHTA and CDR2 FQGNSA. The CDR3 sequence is CASGGGGSYNEQFF. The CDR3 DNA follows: TGTGCCAGCGGCGGGGGGGGCTCCTACAATGAGCAGTTCTTC.

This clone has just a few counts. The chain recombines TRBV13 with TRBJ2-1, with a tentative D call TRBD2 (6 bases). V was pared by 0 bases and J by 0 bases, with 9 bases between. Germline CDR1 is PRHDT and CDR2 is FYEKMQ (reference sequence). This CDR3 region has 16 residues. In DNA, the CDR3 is TGTGCCAGCAGCTTAGGCGGGGGAAGCTCCTACAATGAGCAGTTCTTC. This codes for CASSLGGGSSYNEQFF.

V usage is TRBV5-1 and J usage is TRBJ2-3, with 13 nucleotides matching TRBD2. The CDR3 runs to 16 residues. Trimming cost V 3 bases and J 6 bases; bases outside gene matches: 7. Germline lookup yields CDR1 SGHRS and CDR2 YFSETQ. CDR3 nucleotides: TGCGCCAGCAGCTCCGGGACTAGCGGGACAGGGGATACGCAGTATTTT. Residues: CASSSGTSGTGDTQYF.

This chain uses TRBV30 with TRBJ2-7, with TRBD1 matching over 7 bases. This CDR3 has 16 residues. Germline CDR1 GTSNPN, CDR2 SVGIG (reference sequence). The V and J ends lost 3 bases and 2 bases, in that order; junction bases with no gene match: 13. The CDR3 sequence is CAWSLWLGTAAYEQYF. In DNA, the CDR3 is TGTGCCTGGAGCCTTTGGTTGGGGACAGCGGCCTACGAGCAGTACTTC. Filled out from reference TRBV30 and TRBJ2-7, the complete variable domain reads SQTIHQWPATLVQPVGSPLSLECTVEGTSNPNLYWYRQAAGRGLQLLFYSVGIGQISSEVPQNLSASRPQDRQFILSSKKLLLSDSGFYLCAWSLWLGTAAYEQYFGPGTRLTVT.

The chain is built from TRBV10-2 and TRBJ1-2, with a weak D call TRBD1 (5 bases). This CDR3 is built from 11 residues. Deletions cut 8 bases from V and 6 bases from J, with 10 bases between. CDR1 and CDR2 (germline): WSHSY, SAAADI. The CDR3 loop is CASAATDGYTF. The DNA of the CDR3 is TGCGCCAGCGCAGCGACAGATGGCTACACCTTC.

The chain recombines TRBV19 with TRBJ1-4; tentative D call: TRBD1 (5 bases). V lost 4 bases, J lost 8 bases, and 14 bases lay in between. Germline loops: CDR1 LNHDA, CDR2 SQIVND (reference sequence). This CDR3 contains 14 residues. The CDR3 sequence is CASSTHDRGEKLFF. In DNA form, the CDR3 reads TGTGCCAGTAGTACCCACGACCGGGGGGAAAAACTGTTTTTT.

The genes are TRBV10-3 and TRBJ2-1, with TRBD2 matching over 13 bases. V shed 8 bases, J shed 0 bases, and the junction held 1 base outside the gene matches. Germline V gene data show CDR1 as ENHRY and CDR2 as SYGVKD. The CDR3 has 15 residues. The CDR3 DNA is TGTGCCATCGGGACTAGCGGGACCTCCTACAATGAGCAGTTCTTC. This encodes CAIGTSGTSYNEQFF.

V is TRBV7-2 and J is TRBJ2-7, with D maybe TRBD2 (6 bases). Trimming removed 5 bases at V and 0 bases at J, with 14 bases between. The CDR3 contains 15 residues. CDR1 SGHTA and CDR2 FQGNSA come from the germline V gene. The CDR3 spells CASSTGSGLSYEQYF. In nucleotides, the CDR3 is TGTGCCAGCAGCACGGGTAGCGGCCTCTCCTACGAGCAGTACTTC. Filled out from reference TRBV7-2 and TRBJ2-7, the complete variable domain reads GAGVSQSPSNKVTEKGKDVELRCDPISGHTALYWYRQSLGQGLEFLIYFQGNSAPDKSGLPSDRFSAERTGGSVSTLTIQRTQQEDSAVYLCASSTGSGLSYEQYFGPGTRLTVT.

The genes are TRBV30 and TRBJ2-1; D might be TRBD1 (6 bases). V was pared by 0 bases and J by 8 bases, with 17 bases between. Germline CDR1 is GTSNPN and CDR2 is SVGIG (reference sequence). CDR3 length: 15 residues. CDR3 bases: TGTGCCTGGAGTGTGGGGCGGATTACAGGGCATGAGCAGTTCTTC. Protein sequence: CAWSVGRITGHEQFF.

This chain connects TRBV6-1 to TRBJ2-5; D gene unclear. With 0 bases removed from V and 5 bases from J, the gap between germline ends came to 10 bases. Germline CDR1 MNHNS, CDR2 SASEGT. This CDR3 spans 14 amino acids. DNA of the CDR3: TGTGCCAGCAGTGAAGCGCGTGGCAGGGAGACCCAGTACTTC. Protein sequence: CASSEARGRETQYF.

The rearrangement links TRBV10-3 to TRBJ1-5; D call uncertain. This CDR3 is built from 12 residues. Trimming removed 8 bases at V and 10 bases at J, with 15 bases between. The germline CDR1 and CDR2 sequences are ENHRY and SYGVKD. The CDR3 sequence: CAIGEGQNPQHF. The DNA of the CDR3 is TGTGCCATCGGGGAGGGTCAGAATCCCCAGCATTTT.

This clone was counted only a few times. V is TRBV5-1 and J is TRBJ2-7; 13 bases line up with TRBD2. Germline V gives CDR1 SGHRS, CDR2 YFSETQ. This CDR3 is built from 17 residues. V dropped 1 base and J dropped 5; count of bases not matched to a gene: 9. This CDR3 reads CASSLFRGTSGKDEQYF. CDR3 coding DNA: TGCGCCAGCAGCTTGTTCCGCGGGACTAGCGGGAAGGACGAGCAGTACTTC.

The CDR3 nucleotides are TGTGCCAGCAGCGCGACAGGGGAAACTGAAGCTTTCTTT. It yields the protein CASSATGETEAFF. The J gene is TRBJ1-1, the V gene TRBV9; 8 bases are a match to TRBD1. Germline CDR1 reads SGDLS; CDR2 reads YYNGEE. Trimming took 3 bases from V and 5 from J; bases not matched to a gene: 3. This CDR3 spans 13 amino acids. Combining the CDR3 with reference TRBV9 and TRBJ1-1 gives the whole variable domain DSGVTQTPKHLITATGQRVTLRCSPRSGDLSVYWYQQSLDQGLQFLIQYYNGEERAKGNILERFSAQQFPDLHSELNLSSLELGDSALYFCASSATGETEAFFGQGTRLTVV.

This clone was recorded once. CDR3 coding DNA: TGCGCCAGCAGCTTGGACGGACAGGGGAACTATGGCTACACCTTC. It encodes CASSLDGQGNYGYTF. The V and J genes are TRBV5-1 and TRBJ1-2; 9 bases map to TRBD1. V shed 0 bases, J shed 2 bases, and the junction held 2 bases outside the gene matches. The CDR3 covers 15 residues. Germline values: CDR1 SGHRS, CDR2 YFSETQ.

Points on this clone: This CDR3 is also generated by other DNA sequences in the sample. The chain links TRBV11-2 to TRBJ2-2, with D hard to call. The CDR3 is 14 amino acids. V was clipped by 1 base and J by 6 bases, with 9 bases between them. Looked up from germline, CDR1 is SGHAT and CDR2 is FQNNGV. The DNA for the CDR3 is TGTGCCAGCAGCTTAGGTTCGGCGGCCGGGGAGCTGTTTTTT. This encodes CASSLGSAAGELFF.

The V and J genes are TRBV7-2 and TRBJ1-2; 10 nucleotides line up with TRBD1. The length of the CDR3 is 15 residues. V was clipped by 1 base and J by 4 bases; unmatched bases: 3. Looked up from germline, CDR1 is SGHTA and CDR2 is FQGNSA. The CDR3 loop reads CASSLDGTGVYGYTF. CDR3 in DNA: TGTGCCAGCAGCTTAGATGGGACAGGGGTCTATGGCTACACCTTC.

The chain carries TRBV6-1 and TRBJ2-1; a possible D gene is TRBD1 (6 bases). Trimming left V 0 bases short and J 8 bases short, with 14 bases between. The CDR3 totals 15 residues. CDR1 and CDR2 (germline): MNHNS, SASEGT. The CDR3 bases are TGTGCCAGCAGTGAAGCGAGGGCAGGGGTGGATGAGCAGTTCTTC. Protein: CASSEARAGVDEQFF.

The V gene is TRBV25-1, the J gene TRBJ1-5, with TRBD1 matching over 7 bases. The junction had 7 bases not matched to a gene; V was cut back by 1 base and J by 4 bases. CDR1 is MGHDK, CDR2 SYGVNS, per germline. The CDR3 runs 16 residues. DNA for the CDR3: TGTGCCAGCAGTGAATCTTGGGGACAGTGGAATCAGCCCCAGCATTTT. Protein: CASSESWGQWNQPQHF.

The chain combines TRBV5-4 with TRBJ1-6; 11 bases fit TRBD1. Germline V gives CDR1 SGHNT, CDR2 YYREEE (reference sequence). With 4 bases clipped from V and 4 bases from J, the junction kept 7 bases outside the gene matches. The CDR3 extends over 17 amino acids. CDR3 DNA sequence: TGTGCCAGCAGCCCAGGACAGGGGGCGCAGTATAATTCACCCCTCCACTTT. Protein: CASSPGQGAQYNSPLHF.

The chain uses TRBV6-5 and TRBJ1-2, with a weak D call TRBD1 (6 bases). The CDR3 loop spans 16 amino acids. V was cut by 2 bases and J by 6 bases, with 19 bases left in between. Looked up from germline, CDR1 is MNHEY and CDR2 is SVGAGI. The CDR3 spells CASSYNHRAGKDGYTF. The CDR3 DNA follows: TGTGCCAGCAGTTACAATCACAGGGCTGGGAAAGATGGCTACACCTTC.

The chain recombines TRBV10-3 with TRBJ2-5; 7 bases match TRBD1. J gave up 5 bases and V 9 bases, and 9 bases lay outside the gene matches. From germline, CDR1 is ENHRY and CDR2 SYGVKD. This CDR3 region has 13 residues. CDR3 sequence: CAMRDSQAETQYF. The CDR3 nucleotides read TGTGCCATGAGGGACAGCCAAGCCGAGACCCAGTACTTC.